This T cell receptor (beta chain) comes out of a study of shared clonotypes between healthy human individuals. Study conclusions and caveats: In contrast to clonotypes shared by all four donors, non-shared clonotypes had lower generation probabilities.

DNA at 150 to 250 ng, around 30,000 T cell genomes, went into sorted-subset replicate PCRs. Sequencing used immunoSEQ multiplex PCR; TCRdb keeps in-frame clones, though not all of them. The sample records around 200,000 clones, about 66% being singletons. The trim removed 3 bases at V and 5 bases at J, leaving 12 bases unmatched. The germline gives CDR1 SGHNT, CDR2 YENEEA. CDR3 length: 16 amino acids. Turning to this clone: Its antigen is not known.

This TCR derives from a man aged 30-40 years in good health. The specimen sequenced was memory CD4+ T cells sorted from blood. Subset indicated: CD45RA-negative fraction. The gene calls are TRBV11-3 and TRBJ2-7; 8 nucleotides line up with TRBD2. CDR3 DNA: TGTGCCAGCAGCTTCCTCAGCGGGAGTCTGCACCACGAGCAGTACTTC. Translated: CASSFLSGSLHHEQYF.